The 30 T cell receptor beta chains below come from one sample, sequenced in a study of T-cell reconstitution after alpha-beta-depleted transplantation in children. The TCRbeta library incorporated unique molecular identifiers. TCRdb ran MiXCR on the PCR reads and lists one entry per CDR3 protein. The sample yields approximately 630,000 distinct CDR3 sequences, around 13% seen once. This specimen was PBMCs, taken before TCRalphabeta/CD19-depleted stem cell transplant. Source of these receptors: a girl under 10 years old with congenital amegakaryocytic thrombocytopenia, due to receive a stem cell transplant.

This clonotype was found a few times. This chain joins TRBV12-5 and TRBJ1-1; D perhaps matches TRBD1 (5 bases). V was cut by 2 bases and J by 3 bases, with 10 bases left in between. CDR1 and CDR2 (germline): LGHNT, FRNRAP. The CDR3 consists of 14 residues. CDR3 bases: TGTGCTAGTGGTTTGAGATTAGGGGACACTGAAGCTTTCTTT. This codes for CASGLRLGDTEAFF.

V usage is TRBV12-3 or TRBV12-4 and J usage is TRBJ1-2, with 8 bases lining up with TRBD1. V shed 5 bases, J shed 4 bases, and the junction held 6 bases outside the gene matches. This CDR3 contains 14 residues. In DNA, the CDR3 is TGTGCCAGCAGTCCCAGGGGGCTAGGCTATGGCTACACCTTC. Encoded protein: CASSPRGLGYGYTF.

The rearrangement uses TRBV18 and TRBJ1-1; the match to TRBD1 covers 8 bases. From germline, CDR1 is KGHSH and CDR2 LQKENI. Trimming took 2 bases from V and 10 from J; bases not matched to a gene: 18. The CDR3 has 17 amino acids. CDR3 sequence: CASSPTLGARGQFTAFF. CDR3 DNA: TGTGCCAGCTCACCAACCTTGGGGGCCAGGGGGCAATTTACAGCTTTCTTT.

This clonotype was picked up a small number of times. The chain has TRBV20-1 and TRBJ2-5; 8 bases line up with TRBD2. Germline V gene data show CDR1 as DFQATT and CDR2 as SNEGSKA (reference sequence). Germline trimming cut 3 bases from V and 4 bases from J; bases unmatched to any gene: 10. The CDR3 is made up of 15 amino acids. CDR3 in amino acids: CSARSQILAGETQYF. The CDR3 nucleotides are TGCAGTGCTAGGAGCCAGATCCTAGCGGGAGAGACCCAGTACTTC.

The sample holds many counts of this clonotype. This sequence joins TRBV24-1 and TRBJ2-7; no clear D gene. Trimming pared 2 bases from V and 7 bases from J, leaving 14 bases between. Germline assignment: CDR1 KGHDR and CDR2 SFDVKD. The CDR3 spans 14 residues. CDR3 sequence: CATSDSSRYWEQYF. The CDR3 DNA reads TGTGCCACCAGTGATTCATCCCGCTACTGGGAGCAGTACTTC.

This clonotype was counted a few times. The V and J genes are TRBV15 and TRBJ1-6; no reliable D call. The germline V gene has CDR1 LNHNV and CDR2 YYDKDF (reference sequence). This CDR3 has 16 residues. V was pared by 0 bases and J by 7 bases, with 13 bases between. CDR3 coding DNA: TGTGCCACCAGCAGAGAGACCTCCCTTATGAATTCACCCCTCCACTTT. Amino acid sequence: CATSRETSLMNSPLHF.

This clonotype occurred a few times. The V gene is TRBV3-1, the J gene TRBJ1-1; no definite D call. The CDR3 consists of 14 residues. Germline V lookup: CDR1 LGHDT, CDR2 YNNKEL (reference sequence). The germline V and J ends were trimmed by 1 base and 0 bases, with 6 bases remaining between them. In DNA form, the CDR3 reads TGTGCCAGCAGCCAAGTTGGTATGAACACTGAAGCTTTCTTT. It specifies CASSQVGMNTEAFF.

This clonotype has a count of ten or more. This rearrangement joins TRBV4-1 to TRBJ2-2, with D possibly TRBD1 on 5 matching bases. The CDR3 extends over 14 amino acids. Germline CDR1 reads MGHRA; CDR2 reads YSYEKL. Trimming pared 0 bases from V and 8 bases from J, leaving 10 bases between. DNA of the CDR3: TGCGCCAGCAGCCAAGACCGACAGTTAGGGGAGCTGTTTTTT. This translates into CASSQDRQLGELFF.

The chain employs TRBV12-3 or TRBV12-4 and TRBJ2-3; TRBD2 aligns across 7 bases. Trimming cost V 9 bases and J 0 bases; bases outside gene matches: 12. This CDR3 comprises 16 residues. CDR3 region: CARLYGLAESTDTQYF. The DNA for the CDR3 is TGTGCCAGACTTTATGGGCTAGCGGAAAGCACAGATACGCAGTATTTT.

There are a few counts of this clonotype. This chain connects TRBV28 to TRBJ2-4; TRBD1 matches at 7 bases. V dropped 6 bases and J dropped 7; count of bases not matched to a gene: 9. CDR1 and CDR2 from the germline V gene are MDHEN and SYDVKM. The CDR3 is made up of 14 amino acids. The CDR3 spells CASSVITGVNIQYF. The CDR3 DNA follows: TGTGCCAGCAGCGTGATTACAGGGGTGAACATTCAGTACTTC.

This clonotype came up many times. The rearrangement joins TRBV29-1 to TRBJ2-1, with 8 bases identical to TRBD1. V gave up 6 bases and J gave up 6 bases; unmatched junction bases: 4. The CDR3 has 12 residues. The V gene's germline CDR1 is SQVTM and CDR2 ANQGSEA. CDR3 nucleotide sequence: TGCAGCGTCAGGACAGGGTCCAATGAGCAGTTCTTC. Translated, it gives CSVRTGSNEQFF.

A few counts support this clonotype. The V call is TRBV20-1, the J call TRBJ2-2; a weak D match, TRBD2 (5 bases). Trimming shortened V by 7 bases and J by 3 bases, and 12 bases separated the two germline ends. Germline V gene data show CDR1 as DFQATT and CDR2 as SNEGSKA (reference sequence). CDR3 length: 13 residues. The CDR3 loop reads CSGGMRDTGELFF. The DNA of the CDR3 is TGCAGTGGTGGAATGAGGGACACCGGGGAGCTGTTTTTT.

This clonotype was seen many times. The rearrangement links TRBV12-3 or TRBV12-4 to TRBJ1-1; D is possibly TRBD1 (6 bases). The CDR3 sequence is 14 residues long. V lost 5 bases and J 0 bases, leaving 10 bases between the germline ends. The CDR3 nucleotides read TGTGCCAGCAGTCCGGGACACCTGAACACTGAAGCTTTCTTT. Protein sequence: CASSPGHLNTEAFF.

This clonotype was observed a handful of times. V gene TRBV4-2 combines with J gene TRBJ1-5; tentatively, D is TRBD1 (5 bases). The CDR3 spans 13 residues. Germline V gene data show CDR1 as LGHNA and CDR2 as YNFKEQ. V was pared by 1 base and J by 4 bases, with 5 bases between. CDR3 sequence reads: CASSQGQNQPQHF. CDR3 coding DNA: TGTGCCAGCAGCCAAGGACAGAATCAGCCCCAGCATTTT.

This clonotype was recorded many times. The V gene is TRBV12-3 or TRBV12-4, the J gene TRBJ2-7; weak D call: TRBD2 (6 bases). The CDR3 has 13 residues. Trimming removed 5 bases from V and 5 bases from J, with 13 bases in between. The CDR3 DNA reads TGTGCCAGCAGTCCCGGGACTTTAGACGAGCAGTACTTC. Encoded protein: CASSPGTLDEQYF.

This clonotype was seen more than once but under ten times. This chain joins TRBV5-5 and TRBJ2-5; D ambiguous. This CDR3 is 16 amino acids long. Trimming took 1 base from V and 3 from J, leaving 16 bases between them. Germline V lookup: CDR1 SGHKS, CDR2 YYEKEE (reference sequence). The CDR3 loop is CASSLLPHTPKETQYF. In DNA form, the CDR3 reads TGTGCCAGCAGCTTGTTGCCCCACACCCCCAAAGAGACCCAGTACTTC. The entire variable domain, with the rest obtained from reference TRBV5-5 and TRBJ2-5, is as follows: DAGVTQSPTHLIKTRGQQVTLRCSPISGHKSVSWYQQVLGQGPQFIFQYYEKEERGRGNFPDRFSARQFPNYSSELNVNALLLGDSALYLCASSLLPHTPKETQYFGPGTRLLVL.

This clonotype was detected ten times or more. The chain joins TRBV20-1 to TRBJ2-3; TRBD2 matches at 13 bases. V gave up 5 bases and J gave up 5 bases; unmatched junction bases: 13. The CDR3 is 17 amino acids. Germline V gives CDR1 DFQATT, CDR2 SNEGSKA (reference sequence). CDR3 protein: CSAPNPWTSGSRDTQYF. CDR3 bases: TGCAGTGCTCCCAATCCATGGACTAGCGGGAGTAGAGATACGCAGTATTTT.

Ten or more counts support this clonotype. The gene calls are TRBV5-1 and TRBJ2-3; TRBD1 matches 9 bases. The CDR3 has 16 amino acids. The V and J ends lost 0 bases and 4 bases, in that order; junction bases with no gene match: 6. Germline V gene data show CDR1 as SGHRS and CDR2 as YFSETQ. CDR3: CASSLVHRGRADTQYF. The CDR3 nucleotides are TGCGCCAGCAGCTTGGTCCACAGGGGGCGAGCAGATACGCAGTATTTT.

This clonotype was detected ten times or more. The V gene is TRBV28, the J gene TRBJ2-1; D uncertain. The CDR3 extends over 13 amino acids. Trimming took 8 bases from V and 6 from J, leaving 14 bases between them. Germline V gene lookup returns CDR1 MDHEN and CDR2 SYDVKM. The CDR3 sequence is CASSPRPFNEQFF. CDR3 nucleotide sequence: TGTGCCAGCTCCCCAAGACCGTTCAATGAGCAGTTCTTC.

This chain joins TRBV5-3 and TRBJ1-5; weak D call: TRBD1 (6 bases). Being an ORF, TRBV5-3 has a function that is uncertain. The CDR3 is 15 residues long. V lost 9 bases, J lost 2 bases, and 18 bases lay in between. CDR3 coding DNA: TGTGCCATGGGCTTGGGGGGCCTCTGCAATCAGCCCCAGCATTTT. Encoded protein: CAMGLGGLCNQPQHF.

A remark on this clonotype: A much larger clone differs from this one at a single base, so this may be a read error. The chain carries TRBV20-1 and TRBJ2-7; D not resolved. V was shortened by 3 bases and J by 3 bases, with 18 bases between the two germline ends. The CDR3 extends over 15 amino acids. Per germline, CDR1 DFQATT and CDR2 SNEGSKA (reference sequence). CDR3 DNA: TGCAGTGCTAGTGTTGCCCATACCAACTGCTACGAGCAGTACTTC. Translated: CSASVAHTNCYEQYF.

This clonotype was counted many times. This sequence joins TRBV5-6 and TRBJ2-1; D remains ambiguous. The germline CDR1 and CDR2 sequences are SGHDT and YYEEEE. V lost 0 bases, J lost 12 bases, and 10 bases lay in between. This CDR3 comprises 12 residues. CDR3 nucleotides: TGTGCCAGCAGCTTGGACCGGGCCCCGCAGTTCTTC. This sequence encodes CASSLDRAPQFF.

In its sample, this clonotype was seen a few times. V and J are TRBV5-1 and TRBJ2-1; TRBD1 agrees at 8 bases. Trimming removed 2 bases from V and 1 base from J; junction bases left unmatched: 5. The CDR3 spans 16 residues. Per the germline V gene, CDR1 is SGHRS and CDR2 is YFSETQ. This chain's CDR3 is CASSFGQGGSYNEQFF. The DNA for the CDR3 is TGCGCCAGCAGCTTTGGACAGGGAGGATCCTACAATGAGCAGTTCTTC.

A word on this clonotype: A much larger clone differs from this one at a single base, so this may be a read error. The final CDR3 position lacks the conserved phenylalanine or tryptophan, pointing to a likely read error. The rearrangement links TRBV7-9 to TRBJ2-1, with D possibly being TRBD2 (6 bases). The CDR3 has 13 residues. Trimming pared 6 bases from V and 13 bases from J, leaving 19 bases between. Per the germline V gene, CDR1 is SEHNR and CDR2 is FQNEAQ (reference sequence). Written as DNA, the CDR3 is TGTGCCAGCAGGACGGACGGGGACTGGTTCCAGTTCATC. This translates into CASRTDGDWFQFI.

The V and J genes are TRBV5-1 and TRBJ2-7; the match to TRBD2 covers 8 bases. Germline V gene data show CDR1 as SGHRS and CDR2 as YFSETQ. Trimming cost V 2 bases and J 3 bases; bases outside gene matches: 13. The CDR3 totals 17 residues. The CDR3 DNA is TGCGCCAGCAGCTTAGATTCCGGGAGGGCCGGGAGCTACGAGCAGTACTTC. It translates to CASSLDSGRAGSYEQYF.

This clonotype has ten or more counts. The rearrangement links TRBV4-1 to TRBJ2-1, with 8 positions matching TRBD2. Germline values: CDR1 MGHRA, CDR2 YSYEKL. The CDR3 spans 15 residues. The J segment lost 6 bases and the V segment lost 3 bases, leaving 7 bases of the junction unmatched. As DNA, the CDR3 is TGCGCCAGCAGCCATGGGCGGGAGGTCATCAATGAGCAGTTCTTC. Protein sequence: CASSHGREVINEQFF.

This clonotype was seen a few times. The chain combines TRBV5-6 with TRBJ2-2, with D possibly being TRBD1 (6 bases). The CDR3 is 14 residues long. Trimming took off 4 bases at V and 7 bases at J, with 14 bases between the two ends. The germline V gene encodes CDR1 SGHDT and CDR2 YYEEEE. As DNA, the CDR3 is TGTGCCAGCAGCAGTGAGACAGGTTACGGGGAGCTGTTTTTT. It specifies CASSSETGYGELFF.

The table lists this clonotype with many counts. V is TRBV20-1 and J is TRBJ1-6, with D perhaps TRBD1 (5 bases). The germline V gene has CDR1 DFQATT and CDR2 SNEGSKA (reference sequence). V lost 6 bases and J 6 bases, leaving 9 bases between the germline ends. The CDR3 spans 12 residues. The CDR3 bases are TGCAGTGCACAGGAAACTAATTCACCCCTCCACTTT. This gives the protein CSAQETNSPLHF.

The CDR3 protein is CASSPIDRRISGANVLTF. CDR3 in DNA: TGCGCCAGCAGCCCCATAGACCGCCGTATCTCTGGGGCCAACGTCCTGACTTTC. J is TRBJ2-6 and V is TRBV5-1, with unresolved D. V dropped 4 bases and J dropped 0 bases, with 17 bases sitting between them. This CDR3 has 18 amino acids. CDR1 is SGHRS and CDR2 is YFSETQ in the germline V gene.

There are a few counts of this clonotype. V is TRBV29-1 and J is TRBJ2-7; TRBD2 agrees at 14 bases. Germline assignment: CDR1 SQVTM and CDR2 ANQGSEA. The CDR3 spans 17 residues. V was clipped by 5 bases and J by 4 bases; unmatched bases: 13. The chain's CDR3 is CSVQGLAGEQAWYEQYF. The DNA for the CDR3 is TGCAGCGTTCAGGGACTAGCGGGAGAACAGGCGTGGTACGAGCAGTACTTC.